This record concerns one T cell receptor (beta chain) sequence. Its target is unknown. The data were obtained in a study of T-cell memory formation after mild COVID-19. General study points: SARS-CoV-2 specificity was not confirmed for second-wave clones peaking on day 37.

TCRdb re-called the 5' RACE reads through MiXCR, storing one row per CDR3 protein. The table lists about 560,000 distinct CDR3 sequences, roughly 17% of them singletons, with just over 8% in the top ten. The clonotype was recovered from an adult woman who had mild COVID-19 (a few samples of this study predate the infection). Cell type and time point are not known. Specimen: PBMCs or a T cell subset sorted from them (not recorded which).

The CDR3 protein is CASSRVSGLAGDLPYNEQFF. DNA of the CDR3: TGTGCCAGCAGCCGGGTCTCGGGACTAGCGGGAGATCTCCCCTACAATGAGCAGTTCTTC. The gene calls are TRBV7-9 and TRBJ2-1, with 14 bases aligning to TRBD2. V lost 5 bases, J lost 2 bases, and 14 bases stayed unmatched. The V gene's germline CDR1 is SEHNR and CDR2 FQNEAQ (reference sequence). CDR3 length: 20 amino acids. The whole variable domain, remainder taken from reference TRBV7-9 and TRBJ2-1, is DTGVSQNPRHKITKRGQNVTFRCDPISEHNRLYWYRQTLGQGPEFLTYFQNEAQLEKSRLLSDRFSAERPKGSFSTLEIQRTEQGDSAMYLCASSRVSGLAGDLPYNEQFFGPGTRLTVL.